The entry that follows covers one T cell receptor (beta chain) sequence. The V end was cut by 7 bases, the J end by 6 bases, with 19 bases between. Germline CDR1 is MDHEN and CDR2 is SYDVKM. The CDR3 is 14 amino acids. The data belong to a study of blood T cell repertoires in COVID-19. Study details: Samples representing acute and convalescent COVID-19 were sourced from the United States, Italy and Spain. Sources were T cells, B-cell-depleted T cells, or PBMCs; the material itself was cDNA or gDNA.

Generated by immunoSEQ multiplex PCR, the TCRdb table keeps only in-frame clones and is missing some. The sample contains about 30,000 clones, 85% to 90% of which appear only once. This clonotype was obtained from a human donor in a cohort sampled during active COVID-19. The donor label of this sample is uncertain. The sequenced sample consisted of peripheral blood. The chain employs TRBV28 and TRBJ2-7, with D possibly being TRBD2 (7 bases). The CDR3 spells CASTTGGGSGEQYF. In nucleotides, the CDR3 is TGTGCCAGCACCACGGGGGGCGGGAGTGGCGAGCAGTACTTC.